Below, 31 T cell receptor beta chains from the same sample are listed, as sequenced in a study of post-analysis software for immune sequencing data (dated by TCRdb to the mid-2010s). Summary of the overall study and its limitations: Significantly higher frequencies in patients than in controls were found for five or six TRBV segments, including TRBV5-6, TRBV5-1 and TRBV20-1.

Their antigens are not known. The library was prepared using PCR. Reads for this sample came from an Illumina HiSeq 2500. To reduce PCR and sequencing biases, unique molecular identifiers were built into the TCR beta cDNA libraries. TCRdb trimmed public reads at Q25 via fastp, called clones via MiXCR and kept in-frame beta chains. Rows merge per CDR3 protein into single entries with the most common DNA and genes. The sample records hundreds of thousands of distinct CDR3 sequences, roughly 50% of which are singletons. About 4.5% of the sample is in the top ten clones. The sample was blood. The receptor set was obtained from a girl under 18 with multiple sclerosis.

In its sample, this clonotype was seen once. The chain joins TRBV5-5 to TRBJ2-7; 9 nucleotides match TRBD1. Trimming cost V 5 bases and J 5 bases; bases outside gene matches: 23. Per the germline V gene, CDR1 is SGHKS and CDR2 is YYEKEE (reference sequence). This CDR3 region has 19 residues. CDR3 sequence reads: CASSNAAGTGSSVRNEQYF. The CDR3 nucleotides are TGTGCCAGCAGTAACGCAGCCGGGACAGGGTCTTCCGTGCGGAACGAGCAGTACTTC.

The chain recombines TRBV29-1 with TRBJ1-5; maybe TRBD1 (5 bases). Germline V gives CDR1 SQVTM, CDR2 ANQGSEA. V was trimmed by 7 bases and J by 1 base, leaving 17 bases between them. The CDR3 extends over 15 amino acids. The CDR3 coding sequence is TGCAGCGGGGGGAACAATCGGGACAGCAATCAGCCCCAGCATTTT. Amino acids: CSGGNNRDSNQPQHF.

This clonotype was detected once. The chain uses TRBV29-1 and TRBJ2-2, with D uncertain. V lost 4 bases, J lost 1 base, and 10 bases lay in between. The CDR3 has 14 amino acids. In germline, CDR1 is SQVTM, CDR2 ANQGSEA. CDR3 sequence: CSVVGTENTGELFF. DNA of the CDR3: TGCAGCGTTGTGGGTACGGAGAACACCGGGGAGCTGTTTTTT.

This clonotype was detected only a few times. A read error may account for a junction end that differs from germline. The chain couples TRBV5-1 to TRBJ2-6; D is uncertain. This CDR3 is 18 amino acids long. Per germline, CDR1 SGHRS and CDR2 YFSETQ. The CDR3 is CANSWGLSLGPGANVLTF. The DNA of the CDR3 is TGCGCCAACAGCTGGGGATTGAGTCTTGGGCCTGGGGCCAACGTCCTGACTTTC.

The genes are TRBV28 and TRBJ2-7; 7 nucleotides agree with TRBD2. The CDR3 spans 16 residues. Germline loops: CDR1 MDHEN, CDR2 SYDVKM. V was pared by 5 bases and J by 2 bases, with 12 bases of the junction left unmatched. CDR3 DNA sequence: TGTGCCAGCAGTCCCCCTCGAGGGGAGGGGACCTACGAGCAGTACTTC. This codes for CASSPPRGEGTYEQYF.

This clonotype occurred once. V gene TRBV12-5 combines with J gene TRBJ2-5; 9 nucleotides align to TRBD1. Per the germline V gene, CDR1 is LGHNT and CDR2 is FRNRAP. V was pared by 6 bases and J by 5 bases, with 4 bases of the junction left unmatched. The CDR3 is made up of 13 amino acids. CDR3 in amino acids: CASGPDRGETQYF. The DNA of the CDR3 is TGTGCTAGTGGCCCTGACAGGGGGGAGACCCAGTACTTC.

The chain links TRBV6-1 to TRBJ1-1; a possible D gene is TRBD1 (6 bases). Trimming pared 3 bases from V and 5 bases from J, leaving 10 bases between. The CDR3 is 13 amino acids. Germline V gene data show CDR1 as MNHNS and CDR2 as SASEGT. In DNA, the CDR3 is TGTGCCAGCAGTGAGCAGGGGTGGACTGAAGCTTTCTTT. This gives the protein CASSEQGWTEAFF.

The gene calls are TRBV7-3 and TRBJ2-3; 10 nucleotides line up with TRBD2. This CDR3 spans 17 amino acids. In germline, CDR1 is SGHTA, CDR2 FQGTGA. With V trimmed by 5 bases and J by 6 bases, 14 bases remained unmatched. The CDR3: CASSPIAGGGSADTQYF. CDR3 in DNA: TGTGCCAGCAGCCCGATAGCGGGGGGCGGGTCTGCCGATACGCAGTATTTT. Full variable domain (missing parts from reference TRBV7-3 and TRBJ2-3): GAGVSQTPSNKVTEKGKYVELRCDPISGHTALYWYRQSLGQGPEFLIYFQGTGAADDSGLPNDRFFAVRPEGSVSTLKIQRTERGDSAVYLCASSPIAGGGSADTQYFGPGTRLTVL.

The table lists this clonotype with many counts. This sequence joins TRBV18 and TRBJ2-5; D remains unclear. The CDR3 runs 12 residues. Trimming removed 8 bases from V and 5 bases from J, with 12 bases in between. From germline, CDR1 is KGHSH and CDR2 LQKENI. Written as DNA, the CDR3 is TGTGCCAGCAGCCCACGGCGGGAGACCCAGTACTTC. The encoded protein is CASSPRRETQYF.

The chain joins TRBV6-2 or TRBV6-3 to TRBJ1-2; D may be TRBD1 (6 bases). Per germline, CDR1 MNHEY and CDR2 SVGEGT. V lost 0 bases, J lost 3 bases, and 11 bases lay in between. The CDR3 totals 15 residues. This CDR3 reads CASSYSNRADYGYTF. The CDR3 bases are TGTGCCAGCAGTTACTCGAACAGGGCGGACTATGGCTACACCTTC.

This clonotype was counted a few times. The V call is TRBV2, the J call TRBJ2-3, with 11 bases aligning to TRBD2. The length of the CDR3 is 19 residues. V shed 7 bases and J 3 bases; nucleotides not matched to a gene: 18. Germline CDR1 is SNHLY and CDR2 is FYNNEI. The CDR3 reads CASKKGLAGGWVETDTQYF. CDR3 coding DNA: TGTGCCAGCAAAAAAGGGCTAGCGGGAGGCTGGGTCGAAACAGATACGCAGTATTTT.

The V and J genes are TRBV4-1 and TRBJ1-1; unclear D gene. The CDR3 runs to 14 residues. Germline V gene sequence: CDR1 MGHRA, CDR2 YSYEKL. V was trimmed by 0 bases and J by 5 bases, leaving 10 bases between them. As DNA, the CDR3 is TGCGCCAGCAGCCAAGATGGCGGGAGGACTGAAGCTTTCTTT. Protein sequence: CASSQDGGRTEAFF.

The chain recombines TRBV7-9 with TRBJ1-1; possible D gene TRBD1, 6 bases. V was cut by 5 bases and J by 3 bases, with 19 bases left in between. The CDR3 sequence is 16 residues long. Per the germline V gene, CDR1 is SEHNR and CDR2 is FQNEAQ (reference sequence). CDR3 loop: CASSRTGIGDHTEAFF. In nucleotides, the CDR3 is TGTGCCAGCAGCCGAACAGGGATAGGGGATCACACTGAAGCTTTCTTT.

This clonotype was found once. This chain joins TRBV6-4 and TRBJ2-4; a weak D match, TRBD2 (5 bases). The V and J ends lost 5 bases and 9 bases respectively, with 14 bases between them. The CDR3 covers 13 residues. The germline gives CDR1 MRHNA, CDR2 SNTAGT. The CDR3 spells CASSSSSGGIQYF. The CDR3 bases are TGTGCCAGCAGTTCCAGCTCCGGAGGCATTCAGTACTTC.

The J gene is TRBJ2-5, the V gene TRBV5-5, with a tentative D call TRBD1 (6 bases). Trimming pared 5 bases from V and 5 bases from J, leaving 13 bases between. The CDR3 covers 13 residues. Germline values: CDR1 SGHKS, CDR2 YYEKEE (reference sequence). The DNA of the CDR3 is TGTGCCAGCAGGGACCGGGACATGGAGACCCAGTACTTC. Translation gives CASRDRDMETQYF.

This clonotype was seen a few times. J is TRBJ2-1 and V is TRBV5-1, with D maybe TRBD1 (5 bases). The CDR3 extends over 14 amino acids. Looked up from germline, CDR1 is SGHRS and CDR2 is YFSETQ. V was shortened by 3 bases and J by 2 bases, with 9 bases between the two germline ends. As DNA, the CDR3 is TGCGCCAGCAGCTCAACCAGGGCCTACAATGAGCAGTTCTTC. It specifies CASSSTRAYNEQFF. Full variable domain (rest looked up from reference TRBV5-1 and TRBJ2-1): KAGVTQTPRYLIKTRGQQVTLSCSPISGHRSVSWYQQTPGQGLQFLFEYFSETQRNKGNFPGRFSGRQFSNSRSEMNVSTLELGDSALYLCASSSTRAYNEQFFGPGTRLTVL.

This clonotype was found a few times. V and J are TRBV4-1 and TRBJ2-4, with no clear D. The CDR3 is 15 residues long. Germline lookup yields CDR1 MGHRA and CDR2 YSYEKL. V lost 3 bases and J lost 0, with 9 bases in between. The CDR3 is CASSHWVVAKNIQYF. CDR3 bases: TGCGCCAGCAGCCACTGGGTAGTAGCCAAAAACATTCAGTACTTC.

The CDR3 protein is CASSLGTDNQPQHF. CDR3 in DNA: TGTGCCAGCAGCTTGGGGACAGACAATCAGCCCCAGCATTTT. V usage is TRBV7-9 and J usage is TRBJ1-5; 7 nucleotides match TRBD1. With V trimmed by 3 bases and J by 3 bases, 2 bases remained unmatched. Germline CDR1 SEHNR, CDR2 FQNEAQ (reference sequence). There are 14 residues in the CDR3.

This chain connects TRBV5-1 to TRBJ2-3, with D possibly TRBD2 on 5 matching bases. The CDR3 length is 15 residues. The germline V gene has CDR1 SGHRS and CDR2 YFSETQ. Trimming took off 3 bases at V and 1 base at J, with 12 bases between the two ends. The CDR3 region is CASSSRKGGTDTQYF. The CDR3 DNA reads TGCGCCAGCAGCTCCCGAAAGGGAGGCACAGATACGCAGTATTTT.

The chain uses TRBV29-1 and TRBJ1-2; the D gene is possibly TRBD1 (5 bases). CDR3 length: 13 residues. Per the germline V gene, CDR1 is SQVTM and CDR2 is ANQGSEA. The V end lost 3 bases, the J end lost 4 bases, and 12 bases lay between the germline ends. CDR3 DNA: TGCAGCGTTGAGGAGGGGATAAGCTATGGCTACACCTTC. It yields the protein CSVEEGISYGYTF.

This clonotype came up a few times. The chain is built from TRBV6-1 and TRBJ2-3; 10 bases match TRBD2. Unmatched junction bases numbered 5, after V lost 6 bases and J lost 2 bases. The length of the CDR3 is 15 residues. CDR1 and CDR2 (germline): MNHNS, SASEGT. For the CDR3, the DNA is TGTGCCAGCAGCCCTAGCGGGAGAGACACAGATACGCAGTATTTT. This translates into CASSPSGRDTDTQYF.

The genes are TRBV20-1 and TRBJ2-5; weak D call: TRBD2 (6 bases). V gave up 4 bases and J gave up 11 bases, with 20 bases separating them. Germline CDR1 DFQATT, CDR2 SNEGSKA (reference sequence). This CDR3 is 13 amino acids long. For the CDR3, the DNA is TGCAGTGCTATACAGGAGGGTAAATTCGGGCAGTACTTC. It translates to CSAIQEGKFGQYF.

This clonotype was detected only a few times. V gene TRBV5-4 combines with J gene TRBJ2-7; D may be TRBD1 (7 bases). Germline CDR1 reads SGHNT; CDR2 reads YYREEE (reference sequence). The V gene lost 5 bases and the J gene lost 1 base, with 10 bases spanning the gap. The CDR3 extends over 13 amino acids. The CDR3 region is CASSAGQSYEQYF. For the CDR3, the DNA is TGTGCCAGCAGTGCGGGACAGTCCTACGAGCAGTACTTC.

About this clonotype: This likely comes from a read error, as the CDR3 has no conserved phenylalanine or tryptophan at its end. The V and J genes are TRBV10-3 and TRBJ2-7; D ambiguous. The CDR3 contains 14 residues. V lost 2 bases and J 2 bases, leaving 10 bases between the germline ends. The germline V gene encodes CDR1 ENHRY and CDR2 SYGVKD. The CDR3 spells CAISERAGAYEQYC. The CDR3 nucleotides are TGTGCCATCAGTGAGAGGGCAGGAGCCTACGAGCAGTACTGC.

V gene TRBV5-1 combines with J gene TRBJ2-3, with D possibly being TRBD2 (5 bases). This CDR3 has 14 residues. The germline V gene encodes CDR1 SGHRS and CDR2 YFSETQ. The ends were cut back, 4 bases at V and 2 bases at J, with 11 bases in the middle. In nucleotides, the CDR3 is TGCGCCAGCAGCCCACAGCGGACCACAGATACGCAGTATTTT. This codes for CASSPQRTTDTQYF.

This clonotype showed up just a few times. This chain connects TRBV7-2 to TRBJ2-7, with no clear D. Germline V CDR1 and CDR2: SGHTA, FQGNSA. The CDR3 is made up of 14 amino acids. The V end was cut by 1 base, the J end by 3 bases, with 10 bases between. CDR3 bases: TGTGCCAGCAGCTTAGAGGGCGGTATCTACGAGCAGTACTTC. Protein: CASSLEGGIYEQYF.

This chain joins TRBV20-1 and TRBJ2-7; D might be TRBD1 or TRBD2, each matching 6 bases. Looked up from germline, CDR1 is DFQATT and CDR2 is SNEGSKA (reference sequence). Trimming removed 0 bases from V and 4 bases from J, with 13 bases in between. The CDR3 has 14 amino acids. The CDR3 DNA reads as TGCAGTGCTAGAGAAACGGGGGCAAGGTACGAGCAGTACTTC. This gives the protein CSARETGARYEQYF.

The CDR3 reads CSVAPGQAVGTQYF. The CDR3 DNA sequence: TGCAGCGTTGCCCCGGGACAGGCTGTCGGAACCCAGTACTTC. This rearrangement joins TRBV29-1 to TRBJ2-5, with 8 nucleotides matching TRBD1. The CDR3 contains 14 residues. Germline values: CDR1 SQVTM, CDR2 ANQGSEA. The trim removed 4 bases at V and 8 bases at J, leaving 12 bases unmatched.

This clonotype has more than one count but fewer than ten. V gene TRBV20-1 combines with J gene TRBJ2-7; no clear D gene. The CDR3 length is 13 residues. Germline CDR1 DFQATT, CDR2 SNEGSKA (reference sequence). V was clipped by 6 bases and J by 4 bases, with 16 bases between them. CDR3 sequence (DNA): TGCAGTGCCAGTTCGTTGTCAAGTTACGAGCAGTACTTC. It is translated as CSASSLSSYEQYF.

The V and J genes are TRBV7-2 and TRBJ1-2; D possibly corresponds to TRBD1 (5 bases). Germline CDR1 reads SGHTA; CDR2 reads FQGNSA. The CDR3 is 13 amino acids. Between the trimmed V and J ends, which lost 5 bases and 5 bases, there was a span of 12 bases. CDR3 bases: TGTGCCAGCAGCGGGACCGAAGATTATGGCTACACCTTC. Its translation: CASSGTEDYGYTF. Full variable domain (outside the CDR3, taken from reference TRBV7-2 and TRBJ1-2): GAGVSQSPSNKVTEKGKDVELRCDPISGHTALYWYRQSLGQGLEFLIYFQGNSAPDKSGLPSDRFSAERTGGSVSTLTIQRTQQEDSAVYLCASSGTEDYGYTFGSGTRLTVV.

This clonotype was counted a few times. The J gene is TRBJ2-3, the V gene TRBV20-1; TRBD2 matches 11 bases. Germline V CDR1 and CDR2: DFQATT, SNEGSKA (reference sequence). V dropped 4 bases and J dropped 6; count of bases not matched to a gene: 12. The CDR3 is made up of 16 amino acids. In DNA form, the CDR3 reads TGCAGTGCTATCGACACCGGGACTAGCGGTACGGATACGCAGTATTTT. This translates into CSAIDTGTSGTDTQYF.